The 5 T cell receptor beta chains presented below share a single source sample, sequenced in a study of tumor-infiltrating lymphocytes in primary liver carcinoma. A primer in the constant region served to generate TCR beta cDNA from 450 to 600 ng of total RNA. Nested multiplex PCR, run for three rounds with slightly modified ARM-PCR, yielded TCR beta libraries. Researchers ran the first two PCR rounds for ten to eleven cycles each with TRBV1-TRBV30 forward primers and a C-beta reverse primer. A single record per CDR3 protein comes from TCRdb applying MiXCR to the multiplex PCR reads. The data contain approximately 190,000 distinct CDR3 sequences, around 81% of them singletons. Joint extraction of RNA and DNA used about 17-30 mg of bulk tissue that was unsorted. The specimen was tumor tissue from primary liver carcinoma. All receptors come from a man between 40 and 49 years old with primary liver carcinoma and hepatitis B virus infection.

As regards this clonotype: An end of the junction does not agree with germline; a read error may underlie this. The chain combines TRBV11-2 with TRBJ2-6; TRBD1 matches at 8 bases. The CDR3 length is 21 residues. Germline loops: CDR1 SGHAT, CDR2 FQNNGV. CDR3 amino acids: CASSMGRDRGITLSGANVLTF. CDR3 DNA sequence: TGTGCCAGCAGCATGGGGAGAGACAGGGGCATTACCCTCTCTGGGGCCAATGTCCTGACTTTC.

The genes are TRBV29-1 and TRBJ1-2; no clear D gene. The germline V gene encodes CDR1 SQVTM and CDR2 ANQGSEA. CDR3 length equals 14 residues. The ends were cut back, 6 bases at V and 5 bases at J, with 19 bases in the middle. CDR3 protein: CSVKIEQSIYGYTF. DNA for the CDR3: TGCAGCGTCAAGATTGAACAGTCGATTTATGGCTACACCTTC. The full variable domain, completed using reference TRBV29-1 and TRBJ1-2, is SAVISQKPSRDICQRGTSLTIQCQVDSQVTMMFWYRQQPGQSLTLIATANQGSEATYESGFVIDKFPISRPNLTFSTLTVSNMSPEDSSIYLCSVKIEQSIYGYTFGSGTRLTVV.

On this clonotype: A read error may account for a junction end that differs from germline. The rearrangement uses TRBV5-4 and TRBJ2-2; 8 bases match TRBD2. This CDR3 is built from 15 residues. The germline V gene encodes CDR1 SGHNT and CDR2 YYREEE (reference sequence). The DNA of the CDR3 is TGTGCCAGCAACTCGACTAGCGCGAACACGGGGGAGCTATTTTTT. Translation: CASNSTSANTGELFF.

About this clonotype itself: As the CDR3 is not closed by the conserved phenylalanine or tryptophan, this likely results from a read error. The chain couples TRBV11-2 to TRBJ2-4, with D unclear. Between the trimmed V and J ends, which lost 7 bases and 2 bases, there was a span of 15 bases. There are 15 residues in the CDR3. The germline CDR1 and CDR2 sequences are SGHAT and FQNNGV. CDR3 sequence (DNA): TGTGCCAGCACCACTACGGCGGTAACCAAAAACATTCAGTACGTC. This encodes CASTTTAVTKNIQYV.

To note about this clonotype: Just one base apart from a much larger clone, this may be a read error. The chain links TRBV4-1 to TRBJ1-1; D is undetermined. The germline CDR1 and CDR2 sequences are MGHRA and YSYEKL. V was pared by 4 bases and J by 2 bases, with 8 bases between. The CDR3 is 13 amino acids. The CDR3 DNA reads as TGCGCCAGCAGCCCGTGGGGTAACACTGAAGCTTTCTTT. This codes for CASSPWGNTEAFF.